The 10 T cell receptor beta chains in this list originate from one sample, sequenced in a study of blood T cell repertoires in COVID-19. Assay: immunoSEQ multiplex PCR; the TCRdb copy retains only in-frame clones and omits some. The sample lists more than 9,500 clones, about nine tenths seen once, with about an eighth in the top ten. The specimen sequenced was peripheral blood. The receptors were sampled from a man aged 65-85 years with active COVID-19.

This clone was picked up one time. The V and J genes are TRBV9 and TRBJ2-7; 9 bases map to TRBD1. In germline, CDR1 is SGDLS, CDR2 YYNGEE. This CDR3 spans 16 amino acids. Losses at the gene ends were 0 bases for V and 3 bases for J; bases not matched to a gene: 7. CDR3 loop: CASSVGGGQGLYEQYF. CDR3 DNA sequence: TGTGCCAGCAGCGTAGGGGGGGGACAGGGACTCTACGAGCAGTACTTC.

This rearrangement joins TRBV10-3 to TRBJ2-3; D gene unclear. The CDR3 length is 14 residues. The V and J ends lost 6 bases and 2 bases respectively, with 12 bases between them. CDR1 is ENHRY, CDR2 SYGVKD, per germline. The CDR3, as DNA: TGTGCCATCAGGGCCGCTCTCAACACAGATACGCAGTATTTT. Translating it yields CAIRAALNTDTQYF.

This chain joins TRBV4-3 and TRBJ2-1, with 9 positions matching TRBD2. Trimming took 0 bases from V and 8 from J; bases not matched to a gene: 8. In germline, CDR1 is LGHNA, CDR2 YSLEER. CDR3 length equals 16 residues. CDR3 in DNA: TGCGCCAGCAGCCAAGATAGTAGTAGCGGGGGTGATGAGCAGTTCTTC. Its translation: CASSQDSSSGGDEQFF.

V gene TRBV3-1 (or the pseudogene TRBV3-2) combines with J gene TRBJ1-1; D not certain. The CDR3 extends over 12 amino acids. Germline-derived CDR1 and CDR2 are LGHDT and YNNKEL (reference sequence). Trimming pared 10 bases from V and 4 bases from J, leaving 13 bases between. CDR3 DNA sequence: TGTGCCACCAACCGCGGTGGCACTGAAGCTTTCTTT. This translates into CATNRGGTEAFF.

The CDR3 region has the DNA TGTGCCAGCACCCGGACAGTAGGGGAAAAACTGTTTTTT. It codes for CASTRTVGEKLFF. The chain couples TRBV6-5 to TRBJ1-4; possibly TRBD1 for D (6 bases). This CDR3 is 13 amino acids long. V lost 7 bases and J 8 bases, leaving 14 bases between the germline ends. Germline CDR1 is MNHEY and CDR2 is SVGAGI.

The chain uses TRBV4-3 and TRBJ1-1; possibly TRBD1 for D (5 bases). Germline CDR1 reads LGHNA; CDR2 reads YSLEER. The CDR3 spans 15 residues. V shed 0 bases and J shed 5 bases, with 13 bases lying between them. The CDR3 DNA reads as TGCGCCAGCAGCCAAGAGCGGGGGAGGTATACTGAAGCTTTCTTT. Translating gives CASSQERGRYTEAFF.

The V and J genes are TRBV6-5 and TRBJ1-4; D is ambiguous. V shed 11 bases and J shed 7 bases, with 17 bases lying between them. CDR1 MNHEY and CDR2 SVGAGI come from the germline V gene. This CDR3 comprises 13 residues. The chain's CDR3 is CAVLDGGGEKLFF. CDR3 coding DNA: TGTGCCGTCCTCGACGGCGGAGGTGAAAAACTGTTTTTT.

The genes are TRBV12-3 or TRBV12-4 and TRBJ2-1, with 9 bases lining up with TRBD2. V lost 6 bases to trimming and J lost 9 bases; unmatched junction nucleotides: 6. This CDR3 spans 13 amino acids. The CDR3 DNA is TGTGCCAGCAGGAAGGGACTAGCCGGTGAGCAGTTCTTC. Its protein is CASRKGLAGEQFF.

The chain combines TRBV12-3 or TRBV12-4 with TRBJ2-7; the D gene is possibly TRBD1 (6 bases). V was trimmed by 7 bases and J by 9 bases, leaving 19 bases between them. The CDR3 extends over 13 amino acids. CDR3 in DNA: TGTGCCAGCACCGAAGACAGGTTGGGACGGCAGTACTTC. Translated, it gives CASTEDRLGRQYF.

This rearrangement joins TRBV18 to TRBJ1-4; D gene unclear. The CDR3 length is 13 residues. Germline loops: CDR1 KGHSH, CDR2 LQKENI. V shed 6 bases and J shed 6 bases, with 11 bases lying between them. This CDR3 reads CASSSRFDEKLFF. Written as DNA, the CDR3 is TGTGCCAGCTCCTCGAGGTTTGATGAAAAACTGTTTTTT.